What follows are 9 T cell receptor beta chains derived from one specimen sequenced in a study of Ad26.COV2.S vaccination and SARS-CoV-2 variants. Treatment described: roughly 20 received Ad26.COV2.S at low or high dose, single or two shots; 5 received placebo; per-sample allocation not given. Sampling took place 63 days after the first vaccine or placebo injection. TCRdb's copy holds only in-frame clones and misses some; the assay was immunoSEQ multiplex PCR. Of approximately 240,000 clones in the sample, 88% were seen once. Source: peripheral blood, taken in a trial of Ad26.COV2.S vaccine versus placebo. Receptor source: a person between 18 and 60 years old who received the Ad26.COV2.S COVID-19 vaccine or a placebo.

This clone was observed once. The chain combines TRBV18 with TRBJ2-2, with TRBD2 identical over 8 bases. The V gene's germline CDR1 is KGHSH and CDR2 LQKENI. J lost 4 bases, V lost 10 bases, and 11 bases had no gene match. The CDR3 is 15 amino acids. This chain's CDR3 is CATPGVAGRTGELFF. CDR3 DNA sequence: TGTGCCACCCCCGGGGTAGCGGGGCGCACCGGGGAGCTGTTTTTT.

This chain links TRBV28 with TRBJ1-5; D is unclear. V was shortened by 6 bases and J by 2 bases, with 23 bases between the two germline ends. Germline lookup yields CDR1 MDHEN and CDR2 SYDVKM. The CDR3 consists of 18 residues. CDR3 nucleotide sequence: TGTGCCAGCAGGTCCACCGACCTGGTGGATATTGGCAATCAGCCCCAGCATTTT. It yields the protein CASRSTDLVDIGNQPQHF.

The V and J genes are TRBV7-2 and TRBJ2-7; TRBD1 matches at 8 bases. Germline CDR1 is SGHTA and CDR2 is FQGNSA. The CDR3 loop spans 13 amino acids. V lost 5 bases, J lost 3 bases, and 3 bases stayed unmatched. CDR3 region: CASSNDRGYEQYF. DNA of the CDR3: TGTGCCAGCAGCAACGACAGGGGCTACGAGCAGTACTTC.

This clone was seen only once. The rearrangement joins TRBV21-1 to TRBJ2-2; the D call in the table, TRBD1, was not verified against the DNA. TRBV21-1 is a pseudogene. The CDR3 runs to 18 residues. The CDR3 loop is CASNPGQGLWANTGELFF. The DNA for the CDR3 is TGTGCCAGCAACCCGGGACAGGGGTTGTGGGCGAACACCGGGGAGCTGTTTTTT.

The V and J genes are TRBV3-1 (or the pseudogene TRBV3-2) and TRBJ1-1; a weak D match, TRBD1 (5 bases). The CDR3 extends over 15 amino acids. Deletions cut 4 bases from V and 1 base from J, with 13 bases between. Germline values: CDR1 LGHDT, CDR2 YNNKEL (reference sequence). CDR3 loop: CASSPPIGANTEAFF. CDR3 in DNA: TGTGCCAGCAGCCCACCGATCGGGGCGAACACTGAAGCTTTCTTT.

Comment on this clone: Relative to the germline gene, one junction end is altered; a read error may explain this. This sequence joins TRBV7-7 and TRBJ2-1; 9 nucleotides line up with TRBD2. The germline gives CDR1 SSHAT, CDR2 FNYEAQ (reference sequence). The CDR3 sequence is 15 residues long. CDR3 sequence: CASSLEAGGVNEQFF. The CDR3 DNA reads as TGTGCTAGCAGCTTAGAAGCGGGAGGTGTCAATGAGCAGTTCTTC.

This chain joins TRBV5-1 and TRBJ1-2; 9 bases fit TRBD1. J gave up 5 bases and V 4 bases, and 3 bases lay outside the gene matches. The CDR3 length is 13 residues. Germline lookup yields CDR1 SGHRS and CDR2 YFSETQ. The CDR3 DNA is TGCGCCAGCAGCGTGGACAGGGGATATGGCTACACCTTC. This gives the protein CASSVDRGYGYTF. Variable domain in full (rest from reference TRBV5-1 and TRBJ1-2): KAGVTQTPRYLIKTRGQQVTLSCSPISGHRSVSWYQQTPGQGLQFLFEYFSETQRNKGNFPGRFSGRQFSNSRSEMNVSTLELGDSALYLCASSVDRGYGYTFGSGTRLTVV.

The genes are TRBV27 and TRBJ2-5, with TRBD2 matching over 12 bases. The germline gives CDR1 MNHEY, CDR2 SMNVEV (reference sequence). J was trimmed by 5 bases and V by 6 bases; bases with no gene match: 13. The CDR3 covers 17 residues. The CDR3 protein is CASSQTSGRSSYETQYF. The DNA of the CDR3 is TGTGCCAGCAGCCAGACTAGCGGGAGATCGTCGTACGAGACCCAGTACTTC.

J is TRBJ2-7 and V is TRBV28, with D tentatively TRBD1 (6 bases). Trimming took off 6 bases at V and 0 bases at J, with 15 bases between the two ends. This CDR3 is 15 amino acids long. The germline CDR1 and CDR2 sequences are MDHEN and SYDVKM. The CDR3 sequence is CASRSRGGVSYEQYF. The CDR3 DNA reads TGTGCCAGCAGGTCTCGAGGGGGTGTCTCCTACGAGCAGTACTTC. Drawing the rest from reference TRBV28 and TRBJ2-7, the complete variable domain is DVKVTQSSRYLVKRTGEKVFLECVQDMDHENMFWYRQDPGLGLRLIYFSYDVKMKEKGDIPEGYSVSREKKERFSLILESASTNQTSMYLCASRSRGGVSYEQYFGPGTRLTVT.